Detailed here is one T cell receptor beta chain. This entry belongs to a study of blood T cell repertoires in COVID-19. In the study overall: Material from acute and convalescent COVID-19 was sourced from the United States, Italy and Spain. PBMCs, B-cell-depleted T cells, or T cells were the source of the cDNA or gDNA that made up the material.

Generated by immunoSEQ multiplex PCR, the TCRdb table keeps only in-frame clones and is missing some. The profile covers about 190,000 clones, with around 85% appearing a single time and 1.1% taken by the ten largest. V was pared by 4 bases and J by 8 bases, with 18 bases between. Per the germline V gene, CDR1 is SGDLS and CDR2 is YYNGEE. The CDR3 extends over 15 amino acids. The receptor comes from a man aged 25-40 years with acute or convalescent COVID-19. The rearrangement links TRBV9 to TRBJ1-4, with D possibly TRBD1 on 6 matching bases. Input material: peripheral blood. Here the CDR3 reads CASSTTTGQGEKLFF. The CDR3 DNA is TGTGCCAGCAGCACCACCACAGGGCAAGGGGAAAAACTGTTTTTT.